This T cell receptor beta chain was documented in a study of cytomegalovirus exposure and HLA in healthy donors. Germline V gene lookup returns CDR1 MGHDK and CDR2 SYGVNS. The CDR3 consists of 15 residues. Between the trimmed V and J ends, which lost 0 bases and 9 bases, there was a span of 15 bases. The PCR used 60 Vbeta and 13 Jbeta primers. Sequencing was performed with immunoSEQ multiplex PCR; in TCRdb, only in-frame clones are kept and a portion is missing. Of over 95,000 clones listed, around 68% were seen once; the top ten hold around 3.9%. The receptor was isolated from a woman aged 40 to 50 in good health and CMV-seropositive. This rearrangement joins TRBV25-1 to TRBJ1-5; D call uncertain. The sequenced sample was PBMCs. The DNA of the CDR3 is TGTGCCAGCAGTGAATATGGCCAGGCCGTTGGGCCCCAGCATTTT. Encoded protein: CASSEYGQAVGPQHF.